The 20 T cell receptor beta chains below come from one sample, sequenced in a study of blood T cell dynamics during melanoma immunotherapy. Profiling relied on immunoSEQ multiplex PCR, and the TCRdb table lists in-frame clones only, not all of them. This table has about 6,300 clones, over 90% appearing once. Sample time point: pre-treatment baseline. The starting material was cell-free DNA from blood, obtained from a patient treated with checkpoint blockade. The receptors here all came from a human donor with melanoma.

This sequence joins TRBV4-2 and TRBJ2-6; D uncertain. Germline V gene sequence: CDR1 LGHNA, CDR2 YNFKEQ. The V gene lost 3 bases and the J gene lost 1 base, with 7 bases spanning the gap. CDR3 size: 15 residues. CDR3 protein: CASSHPVSGANVLTF. The CDR3 region has the DNA TGTGCCAGCAGCCATCCGGTTTCTGGGGCCAACGTCCTGACTTTC.

This clone has a handful of counts. V is TRBV4-2 and J is TRBJ1-1, with D maybe TRBD1 (6 bases). The length of the CDR3 is 17 residues. Germline V gene sequence: CDR1 LGHNA, CDR2 YNFKEQ. Trimming shortened V by 0 bases and J by 1 base, and 15 bases separated the two germline ends. CDR3 loop: CASSQEGGYGRNTEAFF. CDR3 coding DNA: TGTGCCAGCAGCCAAGAAGGGGGATACGGAAGGAACACTGAAGCTTTCTTT.

The chain employs TRBV6-1 and TRBJ1-2; D may be TRBD1 (5 bases). The CDR3 sequence is 13 residues long. The V end lost 8 bases, the J end lost 4 bases, and 14 bases lay between the germline ends. CDR1 is MNHNS, CDR2 SASEGT, per germline. Here the CDR3 reads CASGGFGGYGYTF. The CDR3 DNA follows: TGTGCCAGCGGGGGTTTCGGGGGCTATGGCTACACCTTC.

The chain carries TRBV7-2 and TRBJ2-1, with TRBD1 as a possible D gene (6 bases). The V gene's germline CDR1 is SGHTA and CDR2 FQGNSA. This CDR3 region has 15 residues. V shed 0 bases and J shed 4 bases, with 10 bases lying between them. The CDR3 DNA follows: TGTGCCAGCAGCTTAGCCGCAGGGGCTTACAATGAGCAGTTCTTC. Translated, it gives CASSLAAGAYNEQFF.

The gene calls are TRBV29-1 and TRBJ2-7; TRBD1 matches at 10 bases. After removal of 6 bases from V and 5 bases from J, the junction contained 10 bases not matched to a gene. From germline, CDR1 is SQVTM and CDR2 ANQGSEA. This CDR3 spans 14 amino acids. The chain's CDR3 is CSVGSPGTGDEQYF. As DNA, the CDR3 is TGCAGCGTCGGGAGTCCCGGGACAGGGGACGAGCAGTACTTC.

V and J are TRBV27 and TRBJ1-2; tentative D call: TRBD1 (5 bases). Germline CDR1 reads MNHEY; CDR2 reads SMNVEV (reference sequence). The CDR3 has 14 residues. Trimming stripped 1 base from V and 6 bases from J, with 12 bases between. CDR3 nucleotide sequence: TGTGCCAGCAGTTTATTGGGCAGGGCGGATGGCTACACCTTC. This encodes CASSLLGRADGYTF.

This clone was counted a few times. This sequence joins TRBV5-1 and TRBJ1-2, with 9 nucleotides matching TRBD1. V gave up 4 bases and J gave up 2 bases; unmatched junction bases: 3. CDR3 length: 14 amino acids. Germline-derived CDR1 and CDR2 are SGHRS and YFSETQ. The CDR3 DNA follows: TGCGCCAGCAGCCCGACAGGGGGAAACTATGGCTACACCTTC. Residues: CASSPTGGNYGYTF.

The chain is built from TRBV27 and TRBJ2-1; 7 bases fit TRBD1. CDR3 length equals 15 residues. Germline V CDR1 and CDR2: MNHEY, SMNVEV (reference sequence). V was pared by 3 bases and J by 4 bases, with 6 bases of the junction left unmatched. The CDR3 sequence: CASSFGQGVYNEQFF. The CDR3 nucleotides read TGTGCCAGCAGTTTCGGTCAGGGGGTATACAATGAGCAGTTCTTC.

The chain is built from TRBV11-2 and TRBJ2-7; no clear D gene. The germline CDR1 and CDR2 sequences are SGHAT and FQNNGV. Trimming shortened V by 5 bases and J by 2 bases, and 10 bases separated the two germline ends. The CDR3 sequence is 13 residues long. The CDR3 DNA is TGTGCCAGCAGCATGCACGGCCCCTACGAGCAGTACTTC. Translated: CASSMHGPYEQYF.

The V gene is TRBV29-1, the J gene TRBJ2-1, with D tentatively TRBD1 (7 bases). The germline V gene has CDR1 SQVTM and CDR2 ANQGSEA. CDR3 length equals 14 residues. With 6 bases removed from V and 1 base from J, the gap between germline ends came to 13 bases. The CDR3 here is CSVEGGQSYNEQFF. The CDR3 coding sequence is TGCAGCGTGGAGGGGGGACAGTCCTACAATGAGCAGTTCTTC.

V and J are TRBV7-2 and TRBJ2-7; D is possibly TRBD2 (7 bases). CDR1 is SGHTA, CDR2 FQGNSA, per germline. The CDR3 consists of 15 residues. The germline V and J ends were trimmed by 4 bases and 5 bases, with 18 bases remaining between them. The CDR3 region is CASSSSIGGLHEQYF. As DNA, the CDR3 is TGTGCCAGCAGCTCCTCGATCGGGGGGCTCCACGAGCAGTACTTC.

This chain joins TRBV7-8 and TRBJ2-7; tentatively, D is TRBD1 (5 bases). Trimming left V 5 bases short and J 3 bases short, with 23 bases between. The CDR3 spans 17 residues. Germline assignment: CDR1 SGHVS and CDR2 FQNEAQ. The CDR3 spells CASSQDTIGGARYEQYF. CDR3 DNA: TGTGCCAGCAGCCAGGACACGATCGGTGGGGCCCGCTACGAGCAGTACTTC.

The chain combines TRBV19 with TRBJ2-5, with 10 bases aligning to TRBD1. The germline gives CDR1 LNHDA, CDR2 SQIVND (reference sequence). This CDR3 has 14 residues. V shed 5 bases and J 8 bases; nucleotides not matched to a gene: 8. CDR3 loop: CASSPAGTGATQYF. The CDR3 nucleotides read TGTGCCAGTAGTCCCGCCGGGACAGGGGCCACCCAGTACTTC.

The J gene is TRBJ2-1, the V gene TRBV9, with TRBD2 matching 9 bases. Germline V gene lookup returns CDR1 SGDLS and CDR2 YYNGEE. The CDR3 has 15 residues. With V trimmed by 0 bases and J by 6 bases, 4 bases remained unmatched. This CDR3 reads CASSVGFSGSNEQFF. CDR3 nucleotide sequence: TGTGCCAGCAGCGTAGGTTTTAGCGGGAGCAATGAGCAGTTCTTC.

The rearrangement links TRBV9 to TRBJ2-2; TRBD2 matches 8 bases. Germline-derived CDR1 and CDR2 are SGDLS and YYNGEE. V shed 0 bases, J shed 9 bases, and the junction held 7 bases outside the gene matches. The CDR3 has 15 residues. CDR3 amino acids: CASSVEGSGNRELFF. In DNA form, the CDR3 reads TGTGCCAGCAGCGTAGAGGGTAGCGGGAACCGGGAGCTGTTTTTT.

This clone qualifies as large. The chain combines TRBV7-6 with TRBJ2-6, with D tentatively TRBD1 (6 bases). This CDR3 contains 17 residues. Germline CDR1 SGHVS, CDR2 FNYEAQ. V was trimmed by 1 base and J by 1 base, leaving 11 bases between them. The CDR3 coding sequence is TGTGCCAGCAGCTTAGGGACAGCTGTGTCTGGGGCCAACGTCCTGACTTTC. It is translated as CASSLGTAVSGANVLTF.

This sequence joins TRBV19 and TRBJ1-1; D not resolved. With 7 bases removed from V and 6 bases from J, the gap between germline ends came to 15 bases. Looked up from germline, CDR1 is LNHDA and CDR2 is SQIVND (reference sequence). This CDR3 is built from 13 residues. CDR3 coding DNA: TGTGCCAGTAATAGTCGGCTAAACCCTGAAGCTTTCTTT. Protein: CASNSRLNPEAFF.

The chain is built from TRBV6-5 and TRBJ2-1, with D maybe TRBD2 (5 bases). CDR1 and CDR2 (germline): MNHEY, SVGAGI. CDR3 size: 13 residues. V lost 5 bases and J 10 bases, leaving 15 bases between the germline ends. CDR3 residues: CASSGMRALEQFF. The CDR3, as DNA: TGTGCCAGCAGTGGTATGAGGGCCTTAGAGCAGTTCTTC.

This sequence joins TRBV6-4 and TRBJ1-3; D is possibly TRBD1 (5 bases). The CDR3 length is 13 residues. Germline CDR1 reads MRHNA; CDR2 reads SNTAGT. The ends were cut back, 6 bases at V and 8 bases at J, with 14 bases in the middle. For the CDR3, the DNA is TGTGCCAGCAGAGATGGGACGGGCGACACCATATATTTT. Translating gives CASRDGTGDTIYF.

The V call is TRBV11-2, the J call TRBJ1-1, with a tentative D call TRBD1 (5 bases). This CDR3 is built from 12 residues. The V end lost 5 bases, the J end lost 8 bases, and 12 bases lay between the germline ends. Germline CDR1 and CDR2: SGHAT and FQNNGV. The CDR3 sequence is CASSPSGVEAFF. CDR3 in DNA: TGTGCCAGCAGCCCATCGGGGGTGGAAGCTTTCTTT.